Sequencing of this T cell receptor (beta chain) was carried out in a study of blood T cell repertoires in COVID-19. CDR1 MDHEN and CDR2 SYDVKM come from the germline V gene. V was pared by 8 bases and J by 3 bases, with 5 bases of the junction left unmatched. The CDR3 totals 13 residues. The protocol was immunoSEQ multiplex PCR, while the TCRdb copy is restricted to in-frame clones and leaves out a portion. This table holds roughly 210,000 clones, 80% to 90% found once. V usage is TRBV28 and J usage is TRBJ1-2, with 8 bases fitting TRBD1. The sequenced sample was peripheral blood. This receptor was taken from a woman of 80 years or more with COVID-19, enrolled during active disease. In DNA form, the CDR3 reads TGTGCCAGCGGAACAGGGGGGGACTATGGCTACACCTTC. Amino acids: CASGTGGDYGYTF.